This TCR beta chain came from a study of cytomegalovirus exposure and HLA in healthy donors. PCR used 60 Vbeta primers and 13 Jbeta primers. Assay used: immunoSEQ multiplex PCR; TCRdb lists only in-frame clones, some missing. Counted here are more than 95,000 clones, more than 9.5% occurring once; the ten biggest clones make up about 16%. This CDR3 has 13 residues. V lost 5 bases to trimming and J lost 5 bases; unmatched junction nucleotides: 3. Germline values: CDR1 WNHNN, CDR2 SYGVQD (reference sequence). This clone was found a few times. Sequencing was done on a sample of PBMCs. The origin of this receptor is a man in his forties or fifties in good health and CMV-seropositive. The V call is TRBV10-1, the J call TRBJ2-5, with 9 bases fitting TRBD1. CDR3 nucleotide sequence: TGCGCCAGCAGTAGGACAGGGGAGGAGACCCAGTACTTC. This gives the protein CASSRTGEETQYF.